This T cell receptor (beta chain) stems from a study of read filtering for tumor transcriptome and immune sequencing. Looking at the study overall: Among patients, 17 to 20 were male and some 15 female, aged about 45 to 85 (mean around 61). TCR-mapped reads were about 4.05 to 10.27 million with IR-seq versus about 80 to 1273 with RNA-seq.

Molecular barcoded adaptors covering alpha/delta and beta/gamma chains were used on approximately 400 ng RNA. MiXCR, run by TCRdb on the reads, gives a single entry per CDR3 protein. Of about 46,000 distinct CDR3 sequences listed, 15% to 20% were seen once; the top ten hold less than 45%. Ten or more counts support this clonotype. The ends lost 6 bases at V and 4 bases at J; junction bases unmatched: 4. This CDR3 region has 13 residues. CDR1 is SQVTM, CDR2 ANQGSEA, per germline. Sequences were obtained from a population of CD138-negative cells sorted from bone marrow. This chain connects TRBV29-1 to TRBJ2-3, with TRBD2 identical over 10 bases. The TCR sequence derives from a donor at least 40 years old with multiple myeloma. In DNA form, the CDR3 reads TGCAGCGTGACCGGGACTAGCGCAGATACGCAGTATTTT. Amino acids: CSVTGTSADTQYF.